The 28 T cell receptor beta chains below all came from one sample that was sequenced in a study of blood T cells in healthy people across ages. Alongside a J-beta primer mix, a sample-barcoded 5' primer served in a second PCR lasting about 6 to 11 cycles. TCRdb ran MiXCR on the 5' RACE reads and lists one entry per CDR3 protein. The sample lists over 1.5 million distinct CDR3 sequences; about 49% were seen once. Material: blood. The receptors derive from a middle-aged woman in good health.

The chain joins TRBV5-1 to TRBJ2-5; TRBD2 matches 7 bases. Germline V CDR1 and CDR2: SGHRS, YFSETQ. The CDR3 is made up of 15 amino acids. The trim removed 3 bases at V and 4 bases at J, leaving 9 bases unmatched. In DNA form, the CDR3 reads TGCGCCAGCAGCTCGACCCCGGGGGGAGGAGAGACCCAGTACTTC. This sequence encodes CASSSTPGGGETQYF.

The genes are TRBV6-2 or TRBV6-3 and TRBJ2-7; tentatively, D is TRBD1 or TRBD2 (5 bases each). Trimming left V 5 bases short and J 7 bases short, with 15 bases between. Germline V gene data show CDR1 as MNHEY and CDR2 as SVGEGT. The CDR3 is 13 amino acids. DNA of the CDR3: TGTGCCAGCAGTGACGACCTCAGGGAGGAGCAGTACTTC. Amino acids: CASSDDLREEQYF.

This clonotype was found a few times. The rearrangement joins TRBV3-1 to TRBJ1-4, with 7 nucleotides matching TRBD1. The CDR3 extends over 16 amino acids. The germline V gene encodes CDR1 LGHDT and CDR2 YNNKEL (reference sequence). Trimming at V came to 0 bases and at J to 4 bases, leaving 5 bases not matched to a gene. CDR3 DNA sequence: TGTGCCAGCAGCCAAGAGGGGACAGCGGGTAATGAAAAACTGTTTTTT. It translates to CASSQEGTAGNEKLFF.

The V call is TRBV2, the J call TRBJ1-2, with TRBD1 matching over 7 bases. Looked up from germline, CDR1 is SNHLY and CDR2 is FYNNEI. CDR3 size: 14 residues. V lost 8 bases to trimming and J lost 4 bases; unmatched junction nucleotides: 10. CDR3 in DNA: TGTGCCAGCGGAGGGGCGACAGGGCCCTATGGCTACACCTTC. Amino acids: CASGGATGPYGYTF.

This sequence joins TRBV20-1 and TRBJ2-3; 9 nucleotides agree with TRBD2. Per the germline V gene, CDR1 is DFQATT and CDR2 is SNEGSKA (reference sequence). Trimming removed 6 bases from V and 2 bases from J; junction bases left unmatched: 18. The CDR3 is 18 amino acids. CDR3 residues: CSAPISGGWPGFTDTQYF. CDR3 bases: TGCAGTGCACCGATTAGCGGGGGTTGGCCAGGGTTCACAGATACGCAGTATTTT.

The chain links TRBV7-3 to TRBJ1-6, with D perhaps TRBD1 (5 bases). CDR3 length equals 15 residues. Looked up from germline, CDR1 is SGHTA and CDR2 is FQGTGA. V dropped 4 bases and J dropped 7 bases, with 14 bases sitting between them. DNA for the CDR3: TGTGCCAGCAGCTCCCGGGGGGGGATGAATTCACCCCTCCACTTT. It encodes CASSSRGGMNSPLHF.

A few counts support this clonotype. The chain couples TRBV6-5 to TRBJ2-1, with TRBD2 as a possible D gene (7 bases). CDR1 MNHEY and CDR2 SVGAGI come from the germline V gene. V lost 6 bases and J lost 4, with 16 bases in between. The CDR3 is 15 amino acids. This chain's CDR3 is CASRRDGGQYNEQFF. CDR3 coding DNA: TGTGCCAGCAGACGGGACGGGGGGCAATACAATGAGCAGTTCTTC.

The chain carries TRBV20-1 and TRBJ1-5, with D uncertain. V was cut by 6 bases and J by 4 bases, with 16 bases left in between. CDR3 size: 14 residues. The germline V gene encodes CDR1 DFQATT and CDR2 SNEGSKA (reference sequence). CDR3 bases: TGCAGTGCCCTAATTGGGGAGCCAAATCAGCCCCAGCATTTT. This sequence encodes CSALIGEPNQPQHF.

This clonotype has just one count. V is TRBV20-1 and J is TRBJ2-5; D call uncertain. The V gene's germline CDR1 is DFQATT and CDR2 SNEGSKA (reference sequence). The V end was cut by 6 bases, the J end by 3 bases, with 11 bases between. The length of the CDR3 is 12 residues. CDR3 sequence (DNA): TGCAGTGCCCGTACGGCAGAAGAGACCCAGTACTTC. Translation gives CSARTAEETQYF.

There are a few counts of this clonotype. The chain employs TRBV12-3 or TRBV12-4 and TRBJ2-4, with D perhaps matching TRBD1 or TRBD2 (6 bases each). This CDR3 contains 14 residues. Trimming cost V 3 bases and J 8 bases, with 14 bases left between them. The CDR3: CASSFMGGVDIQYF. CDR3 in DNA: TGTGCCAGCAGTTTCATGGGGGGCGTAGACATTCAGTACTTC.

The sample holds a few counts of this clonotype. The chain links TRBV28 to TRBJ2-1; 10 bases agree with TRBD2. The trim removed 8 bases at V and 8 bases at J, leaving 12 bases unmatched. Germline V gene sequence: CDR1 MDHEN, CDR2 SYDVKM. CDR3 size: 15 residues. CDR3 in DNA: TGTGCCAGCTCCTATCCGGGACTAGCGACCGATGAGCAGTTCTTC. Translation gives CASSYPGLATDEQFF.

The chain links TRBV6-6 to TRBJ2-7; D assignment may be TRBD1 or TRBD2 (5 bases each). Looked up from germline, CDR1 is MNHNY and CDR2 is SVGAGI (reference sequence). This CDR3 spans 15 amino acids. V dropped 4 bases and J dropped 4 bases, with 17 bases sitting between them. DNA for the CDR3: TGTGCCAGCAGTTGGTTCGGGACGGGCAAATACGAGCAGTACTTC. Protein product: CASSWFGTGKYEQYF.

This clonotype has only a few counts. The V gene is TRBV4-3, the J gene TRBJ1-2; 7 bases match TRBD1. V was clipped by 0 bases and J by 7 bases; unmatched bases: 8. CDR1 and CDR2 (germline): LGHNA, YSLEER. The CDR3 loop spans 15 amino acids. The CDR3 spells CASSQDEGAEFGYTF. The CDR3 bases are TGCGCCAGCAGCCAAGACGAGGGGGCTGAGTTTGGCTACACCTTC.

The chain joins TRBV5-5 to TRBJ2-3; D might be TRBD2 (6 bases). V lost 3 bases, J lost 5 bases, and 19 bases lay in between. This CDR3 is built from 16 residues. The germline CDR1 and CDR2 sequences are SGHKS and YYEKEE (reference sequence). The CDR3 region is CASSWTRYRGEDTQYF. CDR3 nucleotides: TGTGCCAGCAGCTGGACTCGTTATCGCGGGGAAGATACGCAGTATTTT. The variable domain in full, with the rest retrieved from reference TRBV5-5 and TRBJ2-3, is DAGVTQSPTHLIKTRGQQVTLRCSPISGHKSVSWYQQVLGQGPQFIFQYYEKEERGRGNFPDRFSARQFPNYSSELNVNALLLGDSALYLCASSWTRYRGEDTQYFGPGTRLTVL.

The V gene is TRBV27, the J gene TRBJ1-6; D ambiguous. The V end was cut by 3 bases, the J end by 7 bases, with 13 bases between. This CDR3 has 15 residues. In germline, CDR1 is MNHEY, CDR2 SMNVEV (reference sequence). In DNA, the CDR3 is TGTGCCAGCAGTTTGTCCGGGCGGCAGAATTCACCCCTCCACTTT. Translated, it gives CASSLSGRQNSPLHF.

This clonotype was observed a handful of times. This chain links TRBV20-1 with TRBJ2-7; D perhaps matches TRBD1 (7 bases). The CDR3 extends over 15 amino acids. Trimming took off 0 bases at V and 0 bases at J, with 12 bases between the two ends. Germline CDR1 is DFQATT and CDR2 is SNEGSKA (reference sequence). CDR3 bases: TGCAGTGCTAGAGATCCGCAGGGGGGCTCCTACGAGCAGTACTTC. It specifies CSARDPQGGSYEQYF.

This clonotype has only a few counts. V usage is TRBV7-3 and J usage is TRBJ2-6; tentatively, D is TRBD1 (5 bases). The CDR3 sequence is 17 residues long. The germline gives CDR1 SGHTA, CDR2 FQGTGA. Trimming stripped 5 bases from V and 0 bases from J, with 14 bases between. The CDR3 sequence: CASSLRVGASGANVLTF. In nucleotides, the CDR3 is TGTGCCAGCAGCCTCAGGGTGGGTGCCTCTGGGGCCAACGTCCTGACTTTC.

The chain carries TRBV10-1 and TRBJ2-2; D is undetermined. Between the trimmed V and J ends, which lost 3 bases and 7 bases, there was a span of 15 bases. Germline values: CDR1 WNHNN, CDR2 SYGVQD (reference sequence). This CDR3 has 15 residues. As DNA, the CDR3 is TGCGCCAGCAGTGATAATTTCGGTGGGGTCGGGGAGCTGTTTTTT. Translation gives CASSDNFGGVGELFF.

DNA of the CDR3: TGTGCCAGCAGCTTGTCGCGTCCAGGGTTCTACGAGCAGTACTTC. Its protein product is CASSLSRPGFYEQYF. The chain couples TRBV5-6 to TRBJ2-7, with D perhaps matching TRBD1 (5 bases). CDR1 is SGHDT, CDR2 YYEEEE, per germline. Deletions cut 1 base from V and 3 bases from J, with 14 bases between. The CDR3 contains 15 residues.

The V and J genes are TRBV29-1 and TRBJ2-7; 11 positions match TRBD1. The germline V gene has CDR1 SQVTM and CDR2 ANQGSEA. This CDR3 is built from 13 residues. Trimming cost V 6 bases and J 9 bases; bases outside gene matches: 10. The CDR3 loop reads CSVGTGGTGGQYF. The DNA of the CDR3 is TGCAGCGTCGGGACAGGGGGGACGGGGGGGCAGTACTTC.

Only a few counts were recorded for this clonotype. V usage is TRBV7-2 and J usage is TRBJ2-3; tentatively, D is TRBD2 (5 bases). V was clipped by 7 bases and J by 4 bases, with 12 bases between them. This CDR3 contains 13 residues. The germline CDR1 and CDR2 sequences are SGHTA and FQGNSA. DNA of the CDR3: TGTGCCAGCACCGGTATCGGGGCAGATACGCAGTATTTT. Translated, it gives CASTGIGADTQYF. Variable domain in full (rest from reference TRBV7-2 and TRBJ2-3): GAGVSQSPSNKVTEKGKDVELRCDPISGHTALYWYRQSLGQGLEFLIYFQGNSAPDKSGLPSDRFSAERTGGSVSTLTIQRTQQEDSAVYLCASTGIGADTQYFGPGTRLTVL.

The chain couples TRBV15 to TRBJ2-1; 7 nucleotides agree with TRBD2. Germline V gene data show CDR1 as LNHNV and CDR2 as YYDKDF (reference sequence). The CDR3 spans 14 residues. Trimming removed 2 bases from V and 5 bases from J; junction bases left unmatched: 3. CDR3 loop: CATSRLAENNEQFF. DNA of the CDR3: TGTGCCACCAGCAGACTAGCGGAGAACAATGAGCAGTTCTTC. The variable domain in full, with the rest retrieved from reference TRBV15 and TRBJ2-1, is DAMVIQNPRYQVTQFGKPVTLSCSQTLNHNVMYWYQQKSSQAPKLLFHYYDKDFNNEADTPDNFQSRRPNTSFCFLDIRSPGLGDTAMYLCATSRLAENNEQFFGPGTRLTVL.

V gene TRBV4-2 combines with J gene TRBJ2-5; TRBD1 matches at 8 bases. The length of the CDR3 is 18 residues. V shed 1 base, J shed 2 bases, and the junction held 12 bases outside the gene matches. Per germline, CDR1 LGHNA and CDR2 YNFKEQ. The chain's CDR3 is CASSQAAGTGGMQETQYF. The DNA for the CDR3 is TGTGCCAGCAGCCAAGCGGCGGGTACAGGGGGGATGCAAGAGACCCAGTACTTC.

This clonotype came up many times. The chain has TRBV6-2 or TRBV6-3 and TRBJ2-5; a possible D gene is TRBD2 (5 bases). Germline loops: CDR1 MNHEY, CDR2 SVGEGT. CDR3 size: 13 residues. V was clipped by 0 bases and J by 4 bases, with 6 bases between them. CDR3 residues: CASSYSGRETQYF. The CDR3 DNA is TGTGCCAGCAGTTACTCGGGGAGAGAGACCCAGTACTTC.

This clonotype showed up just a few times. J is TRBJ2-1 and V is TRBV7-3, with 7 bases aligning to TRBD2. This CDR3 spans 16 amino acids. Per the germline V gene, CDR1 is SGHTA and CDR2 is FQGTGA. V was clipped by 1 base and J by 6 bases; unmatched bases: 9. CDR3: CASSLSVGWGGNEQFF. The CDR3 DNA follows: TGTGCCAGCAGCTTAAGCGTTGGGTGGGGGGGCAATGAGCAGTTCTTC.

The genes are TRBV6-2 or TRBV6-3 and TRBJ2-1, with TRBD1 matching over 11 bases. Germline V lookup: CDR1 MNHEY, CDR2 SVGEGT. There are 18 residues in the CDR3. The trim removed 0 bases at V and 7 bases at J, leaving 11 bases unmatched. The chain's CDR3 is CASSYSYGADRGRNEQFF. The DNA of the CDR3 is TGTGCCAGCAGTTACTCGTATGGGGCGGACAGGGGGCGAAATGAGCAGTTCTTC.

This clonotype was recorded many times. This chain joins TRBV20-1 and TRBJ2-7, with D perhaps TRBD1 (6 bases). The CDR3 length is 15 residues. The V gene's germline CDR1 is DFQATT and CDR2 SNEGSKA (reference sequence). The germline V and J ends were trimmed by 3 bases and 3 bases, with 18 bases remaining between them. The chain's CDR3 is CSARWQGSFNYEQYF. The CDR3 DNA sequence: TGCAGTGCTAGGTGGCAGGGGTCATTTAACTACGAGCAGTACTTC.

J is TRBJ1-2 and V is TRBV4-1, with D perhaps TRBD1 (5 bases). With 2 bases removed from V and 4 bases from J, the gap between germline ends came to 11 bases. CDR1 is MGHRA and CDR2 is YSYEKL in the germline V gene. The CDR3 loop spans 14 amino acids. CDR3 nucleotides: TGCGCCAGCAGCCAAAGGGCAGGGAGCTATGGCTACACCTTC. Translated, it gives CASSQRAGSYGYTF.